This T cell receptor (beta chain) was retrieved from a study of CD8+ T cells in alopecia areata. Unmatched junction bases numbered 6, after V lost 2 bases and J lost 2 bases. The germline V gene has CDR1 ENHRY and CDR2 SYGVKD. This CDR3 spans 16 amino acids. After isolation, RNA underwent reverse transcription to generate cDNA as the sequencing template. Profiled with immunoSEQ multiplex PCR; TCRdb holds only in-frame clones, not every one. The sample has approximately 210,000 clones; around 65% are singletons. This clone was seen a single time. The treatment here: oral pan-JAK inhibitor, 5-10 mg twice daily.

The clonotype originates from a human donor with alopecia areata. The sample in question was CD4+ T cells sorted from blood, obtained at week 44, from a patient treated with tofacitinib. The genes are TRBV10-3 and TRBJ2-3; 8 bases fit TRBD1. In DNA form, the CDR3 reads TGTGCCATCAGTGAGGGAACAGGGGGTAACACAGATACGCAGTATTTT. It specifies CAISEGTGGNTDTQYF.